This TCR beta chain was retrieved from a study of cytomegalovirus exposure and HLA in healthy donors. The overall study: A subsequent analysis stated that the roughly 120 validation repertoires were run on the same platform as the approximately 660 first-cohort repertoires. Study-wide points: Subsequent analysis showed first-cohort TCR clusters tending to co-occur in some 120 validation repertoires. Specificity for CMV antigens was confirmed in vitro for a few of the CMV-associated chains. High sensitivity and specificity were reportedly achieved when the classifier diagnosed cytomegalovirus status.

Produced via immunoSEQ multiplex PCR; TCRdb's table is partial and in-frame only. The repertoire has 130,000 or so clones, 89% of them found once; the top ten carry around 3.1%. A remark on this clone: The target antigen is unknown.

This CDR3 has 15 amino acids. The germline V and J ends were trimmed by 9 bases and 5 bases, with 22 bases remaining between them. The germline CDR1 and CDR2 sequences are LNHDA and SQIVND (reference sequence). The specimen sequenced was PBMCs. The clonotype was recovered from a man aged 30 to 39 in good health and CMV-seronegative. The V call is TRBV19, the J call TRBJ2-5; the D gene is possibly TRBD2 (6 bases). CDR3 sequence: CASRRAGYLSETQYF. DNA of the CDR3: TGTGCCAGCAGAAGGGCGGGATATTTATCGGAGACCCAGTACTTC.